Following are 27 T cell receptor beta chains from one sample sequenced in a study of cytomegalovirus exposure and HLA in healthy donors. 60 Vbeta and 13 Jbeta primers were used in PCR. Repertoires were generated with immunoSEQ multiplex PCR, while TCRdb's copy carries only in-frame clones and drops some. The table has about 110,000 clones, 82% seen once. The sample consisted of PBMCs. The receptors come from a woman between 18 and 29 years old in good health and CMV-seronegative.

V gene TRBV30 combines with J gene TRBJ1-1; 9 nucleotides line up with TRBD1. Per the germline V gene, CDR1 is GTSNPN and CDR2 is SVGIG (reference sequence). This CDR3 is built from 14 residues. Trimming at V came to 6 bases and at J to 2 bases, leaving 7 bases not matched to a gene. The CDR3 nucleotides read TGTGCCTGCGTACTGGACAGGGGCAACACTGAAGCTTTCTTT. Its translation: CACVLDRGNTEAFF.

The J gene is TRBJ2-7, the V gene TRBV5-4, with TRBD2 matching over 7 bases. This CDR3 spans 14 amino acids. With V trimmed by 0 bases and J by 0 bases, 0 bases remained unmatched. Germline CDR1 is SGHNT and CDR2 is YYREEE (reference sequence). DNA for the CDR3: TGTGCCAGCAGCTTGGGGGGGGGCTCCTACGAGCAGTACTTC. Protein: CASSLGGGSYEQYF.

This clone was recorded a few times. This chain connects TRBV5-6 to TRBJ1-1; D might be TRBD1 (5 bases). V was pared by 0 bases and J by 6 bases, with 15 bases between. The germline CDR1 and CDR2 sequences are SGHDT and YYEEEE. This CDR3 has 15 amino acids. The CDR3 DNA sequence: TGTGCCAGCAGCTTGGGGATGTGGGGGGTGGCTGAAGCTTTCTTT. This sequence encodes CASSLGMWGVAEAFF.

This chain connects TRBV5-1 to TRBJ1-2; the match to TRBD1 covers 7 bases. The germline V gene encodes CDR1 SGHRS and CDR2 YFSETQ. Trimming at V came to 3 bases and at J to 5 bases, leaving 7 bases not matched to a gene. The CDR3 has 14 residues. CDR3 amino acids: CASSSTGAGYGYTF. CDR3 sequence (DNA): TGCGCCAGCAGCTCTACAGGGGCTGGATATGGCTACACCTTC.

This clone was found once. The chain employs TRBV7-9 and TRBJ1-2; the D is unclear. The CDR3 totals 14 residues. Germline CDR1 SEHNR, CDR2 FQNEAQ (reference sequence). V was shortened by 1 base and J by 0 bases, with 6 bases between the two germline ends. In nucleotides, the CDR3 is TGTGCCAGCAGCTTAGAAGCGGCTAACTATGGCTACACCTTC. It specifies CASSLEAANYGYTF.

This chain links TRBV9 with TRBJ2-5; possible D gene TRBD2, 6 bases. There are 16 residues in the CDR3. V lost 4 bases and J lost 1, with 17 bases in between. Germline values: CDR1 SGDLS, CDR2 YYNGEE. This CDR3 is CASSFPGVSGQETQYF. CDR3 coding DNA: TGTGCCAGCAGCTTCCCGGGAGTTTCGGGCCAAGAGACCCAGTACTTC. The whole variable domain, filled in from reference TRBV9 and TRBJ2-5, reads DSGVTQTPKHLITATGQRVTLRCSPRSGDLSVYWYQQSLDQGLQFLIQYYNGEERAKGNILERFSAQQFPDLHSELNLSSLELGDSALYFCASSFPGVSGQETQYFGPGTRLLVL.

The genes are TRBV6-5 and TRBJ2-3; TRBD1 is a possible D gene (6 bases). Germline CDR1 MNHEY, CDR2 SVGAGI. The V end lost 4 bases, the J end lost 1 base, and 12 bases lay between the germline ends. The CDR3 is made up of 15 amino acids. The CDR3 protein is CASSFQGLGTDTQYF. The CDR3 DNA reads TGTGCCAGCAGTTTTCAGGGGCTAGGCACAGATACGCAGTATTTT.

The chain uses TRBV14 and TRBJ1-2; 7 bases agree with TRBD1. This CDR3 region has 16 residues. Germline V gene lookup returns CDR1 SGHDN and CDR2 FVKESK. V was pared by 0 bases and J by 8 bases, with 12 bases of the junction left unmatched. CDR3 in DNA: TGTGCCAGCAGCCAAGATGGCGGTGGAGGGGGCCGAGGCTACACCTTC. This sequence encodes CASSQDGGGGGRGYTF.

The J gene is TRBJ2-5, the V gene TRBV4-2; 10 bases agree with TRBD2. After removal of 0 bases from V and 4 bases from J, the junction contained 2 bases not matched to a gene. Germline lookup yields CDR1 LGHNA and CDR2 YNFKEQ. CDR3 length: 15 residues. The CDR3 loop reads CASSQELAGLETQYF. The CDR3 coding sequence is TGTGCCAGCAGCCAAGAACTAGCGGGGCTAGAGACCCAGTACTTC.

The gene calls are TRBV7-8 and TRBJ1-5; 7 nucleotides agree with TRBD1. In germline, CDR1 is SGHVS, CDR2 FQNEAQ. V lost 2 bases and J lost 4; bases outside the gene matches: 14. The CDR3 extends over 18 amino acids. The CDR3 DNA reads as TGTGCCAGCAGCTTATTCGAGTCAGGGGGACGGGGTAATCAGCCCCAGCATTTT. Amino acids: CASSLFESGGRGNQPQHF.

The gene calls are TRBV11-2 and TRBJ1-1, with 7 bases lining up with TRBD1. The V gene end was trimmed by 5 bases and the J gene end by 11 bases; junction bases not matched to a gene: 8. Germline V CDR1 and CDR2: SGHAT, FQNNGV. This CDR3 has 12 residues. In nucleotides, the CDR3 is TGTGCCAGCAGCACGACAGGGTTTGCGGCTTTCTTT. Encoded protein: CASSTTGFAAFF.

CDR3 DNA: TGTGCCAGCAGCCCAGGGACTAGCGGGAAGGACGAGCAGTACTTC. Amino acid sequence: CASSPGTSGKDEQYF. The chain combines TRBV27 with TRBJ2-7; 13 bases are a match to TRBD2. V gave up 6 bases and J gave up 5 bases; unmatched junction bases: 7. The CDR3 extends over 15 amino acids. Looked up from germline, CDR1 is MNHEY and CDR2 is SMNVEV (reference sequence).

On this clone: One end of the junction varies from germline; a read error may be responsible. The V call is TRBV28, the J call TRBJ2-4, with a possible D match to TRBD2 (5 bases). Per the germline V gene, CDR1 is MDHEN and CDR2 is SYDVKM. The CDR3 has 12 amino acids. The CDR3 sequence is CASSPSPGMEVF. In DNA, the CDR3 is TGTGCCAGCAGCCCCTCCCCCGGGATGGAGGTCTTC.

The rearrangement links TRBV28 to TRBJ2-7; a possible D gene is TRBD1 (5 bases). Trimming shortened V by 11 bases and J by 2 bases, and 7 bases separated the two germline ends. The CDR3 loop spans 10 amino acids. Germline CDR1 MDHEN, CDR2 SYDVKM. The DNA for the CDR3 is TGTGCCGCAGGGACCTACGAGCAGTACTTC. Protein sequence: CAAGTYEQYF.

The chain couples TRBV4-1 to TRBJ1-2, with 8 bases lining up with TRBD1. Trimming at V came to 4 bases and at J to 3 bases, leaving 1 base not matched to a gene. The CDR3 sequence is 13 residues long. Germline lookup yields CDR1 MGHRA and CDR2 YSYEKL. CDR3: CASSLDRDYGYTF. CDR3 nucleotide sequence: TGCGCCAGCAGCCTGGACAGGGACTATGGCTACACCTTC.

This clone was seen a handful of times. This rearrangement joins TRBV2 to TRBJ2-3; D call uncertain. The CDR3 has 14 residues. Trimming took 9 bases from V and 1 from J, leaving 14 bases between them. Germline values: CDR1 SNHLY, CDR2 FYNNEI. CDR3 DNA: TGTGCCAGACGTCGGTTATTGGGCACAGATACGCAGTATTTT. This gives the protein CARRRLLGTDTQYF.

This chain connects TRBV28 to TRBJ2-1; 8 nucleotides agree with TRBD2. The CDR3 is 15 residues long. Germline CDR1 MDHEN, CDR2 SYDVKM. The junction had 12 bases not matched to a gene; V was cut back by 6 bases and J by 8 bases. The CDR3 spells CASSQQSSGRDEQFF. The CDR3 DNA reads TGTGCCAGCAGCCAGCAATCTAGCGGGCGGGATGAGCAGTTCTTC.

CDR3 nucleotides: TGTGCCAGCAGTTTATCGTGGCGGGGGGGCTGGGGCTACACCTTC. Protein: CASSLSWRGGWGYTF. The V and J genes are TRBV27 and TRBJ1-2; tentative D call: TRBD1 (6 bases). CDR3 length: 15 residues. V dropped 0 bases and J dropped 8 bases, with 16 bases sitting between them. Per the germline V gene, CDR1 is MNHEY and CDR2 is SMNVEV (reference sequence).

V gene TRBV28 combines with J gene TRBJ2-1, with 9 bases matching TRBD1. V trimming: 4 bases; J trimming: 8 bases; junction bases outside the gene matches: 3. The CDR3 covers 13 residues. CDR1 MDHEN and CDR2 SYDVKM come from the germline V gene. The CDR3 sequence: CASSSQGAHEQFF. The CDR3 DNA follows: TGTGCCAGCAGTTCACAGGGGGCGCATGAGCAGTTCTTC.

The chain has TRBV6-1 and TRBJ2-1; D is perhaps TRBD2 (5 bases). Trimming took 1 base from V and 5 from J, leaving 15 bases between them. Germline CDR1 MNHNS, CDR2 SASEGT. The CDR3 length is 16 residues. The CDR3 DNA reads TGTGCCAGCAGTGAAGGTATGGGAGTCGGGAACAATGAGCAGTTCTTC. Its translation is CASSEGMGVGNNEQFF.

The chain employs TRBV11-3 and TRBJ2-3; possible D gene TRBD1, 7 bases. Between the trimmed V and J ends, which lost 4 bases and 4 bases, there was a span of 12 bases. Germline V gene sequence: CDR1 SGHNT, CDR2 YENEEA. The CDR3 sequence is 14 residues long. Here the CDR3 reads CASSSTGRPDTQYF. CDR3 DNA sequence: TGTGCCAGCAGCTCGACAGGGAGGCCAGATACGCAGTATTTT.

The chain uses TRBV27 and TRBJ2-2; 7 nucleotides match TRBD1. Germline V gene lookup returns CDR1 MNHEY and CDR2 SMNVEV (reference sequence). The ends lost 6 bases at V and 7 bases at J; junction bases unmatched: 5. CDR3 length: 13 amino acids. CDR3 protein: CASREQGIGELFF. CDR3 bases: TGTGCCAGCAGGGAACAGGGGATCGGGGAGCTGTTTTTT.

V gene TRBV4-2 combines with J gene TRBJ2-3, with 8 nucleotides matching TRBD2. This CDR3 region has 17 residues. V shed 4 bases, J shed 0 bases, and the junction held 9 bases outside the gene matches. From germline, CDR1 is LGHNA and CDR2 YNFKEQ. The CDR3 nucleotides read TGTGCCAGCAGCCCAGGGCGGCGGGGGGCTAGCACAGATACGCAGTATTTT. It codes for CASSPGRRGASTDTQYF.

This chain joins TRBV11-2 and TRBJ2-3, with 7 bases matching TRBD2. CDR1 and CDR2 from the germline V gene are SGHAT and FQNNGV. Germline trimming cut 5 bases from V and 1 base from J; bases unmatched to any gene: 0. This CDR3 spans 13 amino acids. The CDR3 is CASSRGGTDTQYF. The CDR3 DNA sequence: TGTGCCAGCAGCCGGGGGGGCACAGATACGCAGTATTTT.

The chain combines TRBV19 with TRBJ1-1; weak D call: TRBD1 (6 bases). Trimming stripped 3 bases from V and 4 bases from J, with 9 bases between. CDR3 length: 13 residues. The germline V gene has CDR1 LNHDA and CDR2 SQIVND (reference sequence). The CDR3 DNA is TGTGCCAGTAGTATCCTAGGGGGCACTGAAGCTTTCTTT. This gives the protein CASSILGGTEAFF.

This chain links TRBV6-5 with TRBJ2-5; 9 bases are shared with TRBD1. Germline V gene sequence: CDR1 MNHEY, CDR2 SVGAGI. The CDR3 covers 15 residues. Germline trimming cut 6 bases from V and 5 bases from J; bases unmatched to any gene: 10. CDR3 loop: CASSPWTGAGETQYF. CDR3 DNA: TGTGCCAGCAGCCCCTGGACAGGGGCCGGGGAGACCCAGTACTTC.

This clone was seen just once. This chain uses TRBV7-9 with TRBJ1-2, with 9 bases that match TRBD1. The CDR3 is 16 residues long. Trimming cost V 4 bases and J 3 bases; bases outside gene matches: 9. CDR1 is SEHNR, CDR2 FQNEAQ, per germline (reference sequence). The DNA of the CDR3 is TGTGCCAGCAGCTCCATCCTGACAGGGGGGGACTATGGCTACACCTTC. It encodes CASSSILTGGDYGYTF.